The sample holds a few counts of the clone carrying this T cell receptor (beta chain). Its antigen is currently unknown. The data originate from a study of blood T cells in healthy people across ages. Study outcomes and limitations: Long-lived donors exceeded aged donors in naive CD4+ cells and diversity.

Primed by a sample-barcoded 5' primer and a J-beta primer mix, a second PCR proceeded for 7 to 11 cycles. Carrying 12 random nucleotides, a template-switch adaptor labeled each individual cDNA molecule. Per sample, CDR3-containing paired-end reads numbered at least 3 million. In TCRdb, the 5' RACE reads were re-called with MiXCR into one record per CDR3 protein. The sample has about 680,000 distinct CDR3 sequences, more than 40% seen once. Trimming stripped 5 bases from V and 10 bases from J, with 11 bases between. The CDR3 has 11 residues. CDR1 and CDR2 from the germline V gene are SGHTA and FQGNSA. This receptor was taken from a woman in her fifties or sixties in good health. The chain recombines TRBV7-2 with TRBJ1-1; D not resolved. The sequencing input was blood. The CDR3 DNA follows: TGTGCCAGCAGCCCAGGTATTGGAGCTTTCTTT. As protein: CASSPGIGAFF.